This T cell receptor (beta chain) was recovered during a study of radiation and T cells in renal cell carcinoma. In the study overall: Nephrectomy followed 15 Gy stereotactic body radiation by 4 weeks.

Measured with immunoSEQ multiplex PCR; TCRdb has only the in-frame clones, and not every one. The table records around 130,000 clones, over 75% of them present only once. Study results and caveats: From baseline, blood top tumor clonotypes peaked at 2 weeks post-radiation.

The sample holds a few counts of this clone. Its antigen is still unknown. The CDR3 has 15 residues. V was clipped by 5 bases and J by 5 bases; unmatched bases: 9. Germline V gene sequence: CDR1 SGHVS, CDR2 FNYEAQ. Time point here: blood 2 weeks post-SBRT. Treatment indicated: 15 Gy SBRT to primary tumor, nephrectomy 4 weeks later. Blood was sampled at baseline, 2 weeks and 4 weeks after SBRT. V gene TRBV7-6 combines with J gene TRBJ2-5; 9 bases line up with TRBD1. Material: blood, obtained from a patient whose treatment included radiotherapy and nephrectomy. This TCR was recovered from a woman aged 60-75 years with renal cell carcinoma. Written as DNA, the CDR3 is TGTGCCAGCAGCCTTTGGACAGGGGTGGTGGAGACCCAGTACTTC. Amino acid sequence: CASSLWTGVVETQYF.